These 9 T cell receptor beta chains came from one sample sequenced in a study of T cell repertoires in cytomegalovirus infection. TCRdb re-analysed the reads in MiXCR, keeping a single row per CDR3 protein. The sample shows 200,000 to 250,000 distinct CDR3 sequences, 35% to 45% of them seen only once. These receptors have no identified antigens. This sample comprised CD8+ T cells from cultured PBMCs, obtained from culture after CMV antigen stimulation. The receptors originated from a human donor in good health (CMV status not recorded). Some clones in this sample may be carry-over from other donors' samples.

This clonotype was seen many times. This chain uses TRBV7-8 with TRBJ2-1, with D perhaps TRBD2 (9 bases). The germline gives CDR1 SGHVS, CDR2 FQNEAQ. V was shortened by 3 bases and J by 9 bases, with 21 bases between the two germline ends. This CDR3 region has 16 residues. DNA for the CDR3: TGTGCCAGCAGCTTTTACCAGGGGGCGCGGGAGGGTGAGCAGTTCTTC. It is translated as CASSFYQGAREGEQFF.

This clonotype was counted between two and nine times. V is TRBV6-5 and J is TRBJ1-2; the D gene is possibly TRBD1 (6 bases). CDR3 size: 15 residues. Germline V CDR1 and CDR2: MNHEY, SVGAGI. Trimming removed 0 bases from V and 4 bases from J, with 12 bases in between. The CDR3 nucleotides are TGTGCCAGCAGTTACTCGACAGGACTCTCCTATGGCTACACCTTC. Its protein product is CASSYSTGLSYGYTF.

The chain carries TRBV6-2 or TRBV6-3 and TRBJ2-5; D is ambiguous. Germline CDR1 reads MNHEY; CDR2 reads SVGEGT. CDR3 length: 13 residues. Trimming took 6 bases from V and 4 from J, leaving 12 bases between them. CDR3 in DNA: TGTGCCAGCAGACGGGCTTCGATAGAGACCCAGTACTTC. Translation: CASRRASIETQYF.

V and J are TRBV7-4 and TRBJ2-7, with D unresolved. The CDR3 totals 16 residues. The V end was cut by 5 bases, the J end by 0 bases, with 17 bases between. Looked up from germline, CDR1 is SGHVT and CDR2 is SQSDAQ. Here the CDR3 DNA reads TGTGCCAGCAGCCCCCCGGAAGGTCACAGCTCCTACGAGCAGTACTTC. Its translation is CASSPPEGHSSYEQYF. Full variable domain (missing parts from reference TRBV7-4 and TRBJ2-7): GAGVSQSPRYKVAKRGRDVALRCDSISGHVTLYWYRQTLGQGSEVLTYSQSDAQRDKSGRPSGRFSAERPERSVSTLKIQRTEQGDSAVYLCASSPPEGHSSYEQYFGPGTRLTVT.

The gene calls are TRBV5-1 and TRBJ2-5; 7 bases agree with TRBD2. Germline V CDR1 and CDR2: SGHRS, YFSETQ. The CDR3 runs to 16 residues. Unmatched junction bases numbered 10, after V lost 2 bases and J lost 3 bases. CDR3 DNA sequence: TGCGCCAGCAGCTTTGGCCTAGCGGAAGGAGAAGAGACCCAGTACTTC. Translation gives CASSFGLAEGEETQYF.

CDR3: CASSEDGMYGYTF. The DNA of the CDR3 is TGTGCCAGCAGCGAGGACGGGATGTATGGCTACACCTTC. The chain carries TRBV7-1 and TRBJ1-2; D remains unclear. TRBV7-1 is marked as an open reading frame, function uncertain. The CDR3 extends over 13 amino acids. V lost 5 bases to trimming and J lost 5 bases, with 12 bases between them.

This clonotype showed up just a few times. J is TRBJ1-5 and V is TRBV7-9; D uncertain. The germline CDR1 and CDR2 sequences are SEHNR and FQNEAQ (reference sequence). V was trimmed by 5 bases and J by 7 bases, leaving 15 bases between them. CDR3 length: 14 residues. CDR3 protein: CASSPPAGNQPQHF. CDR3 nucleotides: TGTGCCAGCAGCCCCCCGGCGGGAAACCAGCCCCAGCATTTT.

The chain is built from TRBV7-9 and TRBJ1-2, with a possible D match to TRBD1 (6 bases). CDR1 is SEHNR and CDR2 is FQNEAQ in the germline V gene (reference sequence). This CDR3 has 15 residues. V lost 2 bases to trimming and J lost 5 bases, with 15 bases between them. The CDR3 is CASSLQGPLQYGYTF. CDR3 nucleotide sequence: TGTGCCAGCAGCTTACAGGGGCCATTGCAATATGGCTACACCTTC. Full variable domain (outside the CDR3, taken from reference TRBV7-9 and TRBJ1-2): DTGVSQNPRHKITKRGQNVTFRCDPISEHNRLYWYRQTLGQGPEFLTYFQNEAQLEKSRLLSDRFSAERPKGSFSTLEIQRTEQGDSAMYLCASSLQGPLQYGYTFGSGTRLTVV.

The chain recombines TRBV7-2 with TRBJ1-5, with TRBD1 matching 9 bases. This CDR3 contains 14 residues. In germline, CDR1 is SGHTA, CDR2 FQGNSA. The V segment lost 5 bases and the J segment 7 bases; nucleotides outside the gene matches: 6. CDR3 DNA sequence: TGTGCCAGCAGCCTAGGGACAGGGAGCCAGCCCCAGCATTTT. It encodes CASSLGTGSQPQHF.